A selection of T cell receptor beta chains follows, all from one sample in a study of T-cell reconstitution after alpha-beta-depleted transplantation in children. Via MiXCR, TCRdb re-called the PCR reads, giving one row per CDR3 protein. The table records around 400,000 distinct CDR3 sequences, roughly 20% of them present only once. The sequenced sample was PBMCs from the stem cell graft donor, obtained from the stem cell graft. The receptors were sampled from a human donor who donated a stem cell graft to a child with acute myeloid leukemia. The CDR3 runs from the conserved cysteine through the conserved F or W. Each record gives: J gene, D gene, clone size, V gene, CDR3 DNA, CDR3 protein. D genes are given only for firm matches. Not all rows give a size; the values are once, few, many and, for expanded clones, a class.

TRBJ1-1 NA few TRBV5-1 TGCGCCAGCAGCTCGCTCGACGTAGGGACCATGAACACTGAAGCTTTCTTT CASSSLDVGTMNTEAFF
TRBJ2-3 NA NA TRBV7-3 TGTGCCAGCAGCCGATCTAAAACAGATACGCAGTATTTT CASSRSKTDTQYF
TRBJ2-7 NA few TRBV6-1 TGTGCCAGCAGTGAAGGGCCCCTCGACGAGCAGTACTTC CASSEGPLDEQYF
TRBJ2-7 NA once TRBV14 TGTGCCAGCAAGGCGAAGGTGGGCACAGCCTACGAGCAGTACTTC CASKAKVGTAYEQYF
TRBJ2-7 NA many TRBV6-1 TGTGCCAGCAGTGAAGAACTCAGCTACGAGCAGTACTTC CASSEELSYEQYF
TRBJ2-7 NA few TRBV27 TGTGCCACCCGCCCAGGGGGGCCCTACGAGCAGTACTTC CATRPGGPYEQYF
TRBJ2-1 TRBD2 NA TRBV7-9 TGTGCCAGCAGCTTCGGAGGTAGCGGGAAGGACAATGAGCAGTTCTTC CASSFGGSGKDNEQFF
TRBJ2-5 NA NA TRBV27 TGTGCCAGCAGTCCGACACGAAAAGAGACCCAGTACTTC CASSPTRKETQYF
TRBJ2-1 TRBD2 NA TRBV7-2 TGTGCCACCTGGGGGGGTGAGCAGTTCTTC CATWGGEQFF
TRBJ2-1 TRBD2 NA TRBV24-1 TGTGCCACCGGGCGGGAGCTTTACAATGAGCAGTTCTTC CATGRELYNEQFF
TRBJ2-1 TRBD2 NA TRBV6-1 TGTGCCAGCTCCACAGCGGGGGTCTACAATGAGCAGTTCTTC CASSTAGVYNEQFF
TRBJ2-1 TRBD2 NA TRBV5-5 TGTGCCAGCAGCTTGACTAGCGGGAGCTTAAATGAGCAGTTCTTC CASSLTSGSLNEQFF
TRBJ2-5 NA few TRBV15 TGTGCCGCCGGAAGACGGGAGACCCAGTACTTC CAAGRRETQYF
TRBJ2-7 TRBD2 NA TRBV4-3 TGCGCCAGCAGCCAAGCGACTAGCGGAAACTACGAGCAGTACTTC CASSQATSGNYEQYF
TRBJ1-2 TRBD1 few TRBV4-1 TGCGCCAGCAGCCAATTAAATACAGGGGGCAACTATGGCTACACCTTC CASSQLNTGGNYGYTF
TRBJ2-3 NA NA TRBV29-1 TGCAGCGTTGACGTAACCACCACAGATACGCAGTATTTT CSVDVTTTDTQYF
TRBJ2-3 TRBD1 NA TRBV12-3/TRBV12-4 TGTGCCAGCAGTTTCGGGACAGGGGGTTTCACAGATACGCAGTATTTT CASSFGTGGFTDTQYF
TRBJ2-3 NA NA TRBV12-3/TRBV12-4 TGTGCCAGCAGTTTAGCGGGAGGTGCGGATACGCAGTATTTT CASSLAGGADTQYF
TRBJ2-1 NA few TRBV28 TGTGCCAGCAGTTTACTCCCTGCTGAGCAGTTCTTC CASSLLPAEQFF
TRBJ1-1 NA many TRBV20-1 TGCAGTGCTAGAGGGAACACTGAAGCTTTCTTT CSARGNTEAFF
TRBJ2-3 TRBD2 many TRBV5-1 TGCGCCAGCAGGTTGGGACCGGGACTAGCGGGATCCGATACGCAGTATTTT CASRLGPGLAGSDTQYF
TRBJ2-5 TRBD1 few TRBV12-3/TRBV12-4 TGTGCCAGCAGTTTTACCGGGACAGGTGGGGAGACCCAGTACTTC CASSFTGTGGETQYF
TRBJ2-3 NA NA TRBV6-1 TGTGCCAGCAGTGAAGCGCGGCAGAGGAATCAGTATTTT CASSEARQRNQYF
TRBJ2-7 NA NA TRBV5-1 TGCGCCAGCAGCTTAAGAGAGGGGTTCTACGAGCAGTACTTC CASSLREGFYEQYF
TRBJ2-7 NA few TRBV5-1 TGCGCCAGCAGCTTGAACGGATGGAATTCCTACGAGCAGTACTTC CASSLNGWNSYEQYF
TRBJ2-1 NA many TRBV20-1 TGCAGTGCTAGGGGCGGAGGGAATGAGCAGTTCTTC CSARGGGNEQFF
TRBJ2-5 TRBD2 NA TRBV27 TGTGCCAGCAGTCTAAGCACGGGACTAGCGGAAGAGACCCAGTACTTC CASSLSTGLAEETQYF
TRBJ2-7 TRBD2 NA TRBV20-1 TGCAGTGCTAGAGTCATCCGTGGCGGGGGACTTGACGAGCAGTACTTC CSARVIRGGGLDEQYF
TRBJ2-7 TRBD1 many TRBV12-3/TRBV12-4 TGTGCCAGCCTGGGACAGTCCTACGAGCAGTACTTC CASLGQSYEQYF
TRBJ2-1 TRBD2 few TRBV28 TGTGCCAGCAGTCCCCTCGCGGGAGGCCCCTACAATGAGCAGTTCTTC CASSPLAGGPYNEQFF
TRBJ2-7 NA NA TRBV20-1 TGCAGTGCTGAATCCGGGACTTTTTACGAGCAGTACTTC CSAESGTFYEQYF
TRBJ1-1 NA NA TRBV27 TGTGCCAGCAGTTTAAGGGGGAAGGGAGACACTGAAGCTTTCTTT CASSLRGKGDTEAFF
TRBJ1-1 NA NA TRBV7-8 TGTGCCAGCAGGGTCGGCGGTTCGGGGAACACTGAAGCTTTCTTT CASRVGGSGNTEAFF
TRBJ1-1 NA few TRBV10-2 TGCGCCAGCAGTGAGGGGCAATGGGGGATGAACACTGAAGCTTTCTTT CASSEGQWGMNTEAFF
TRBJ1-5 NA few TRBV20-1 TGCAGTGCCCCGAACGACAGAAATCAGCCCCAGCATTTT CSAPNDRNQPQHF
TRBJ1-2 NA few TRBV11-3 TGTGCCAGCACCAAGACAGGCGACAAAGTCCCATTC CASTKTGDKVPF
TRBJ2-1 NA many TRBV29-1 TGCAGCGTTGAACCAGGGGTGAATGAGCAGTTCTTC CSVEPGVNEQFF
TRBJ1-2 TRBD1 many TRBV20-1 TGCAGTGCTAGAGATTTGGACAGGGTTTACTATGGCTACACCTTC CSARDLDRVYYGYTF
TRBJ2-1 NA NA TRBV4-1 TGCGCCAGCAGGTTGGTTCAGGGCTCAGACAATGAGCAGTTCTTC CASRLVQGSDNEQFF
TRBJ1-5 NA many TRBV3-1 TGTGCCAGCAGCCAAGATTTGGCTCAGCCCCAGCATTTT CASSQDLAQPQHF
TRBJ2-3 NA few TRBV5-1 TGCGCCGCCGGAGCCAGGGCTGGAGATACGCAGTATTTT CAAGARAGDTQYF
TRBJ2-4 NA few TRBV28 TGTGCCAGCGAGGGAACAGGGAAAAACATTCAGTACTTC CASEGTGKNIQYF
TRBJ2-2 TRBD2 NA TRBV5-1 TGCGCCAGCAGGTCCGCGAGTAGCGGGAGTGCCGGGGAGCTGTTTTTT CASRSASSGSAGELFF
TRBJ2-1 NA few TRBV5-1 TGCGCCAGCAGCTTGGCTACAGGGCGGAGGAATGAGCAGTTCTTC CASSLATGRRNEQFF
TRBJ1-5 TRBD1 NA TRBV20-1 TGCAGTGCTAGAGACCCTTTTCAGGGGGCTAGCAATCAGCCCCAGCATTTT CSARDPFQGASNQPQHF
TRBJ2-7 TRBD2 NA TRBV2 TGTGCCAGCAGTGGTAGCGGGAGCGCGACCGGATACGAGCAGTACTTC CASSGSGSATGYEQYF
TRBJ2-1 TRBD2 few TRBV5-1 TGCGCCAGCAGCCCGGGACTAGACCCACCAAGCTCCTACAATGAGCAGTTCTTC CASSPGLDPPSSYNEQFF
TRBJ2-5 TRBD2 NA TRBV7-8 TGTGCCAGCAGCATGGGGAGAGCGGGAGGGACTCCCCAGTACTTC CASSMGRAGGTPQYF
TRBJ2-1 TRBD2 many TRBV20-1 TGCAGTGCTAGAGATGGGCTAGCGGGAGGAAATGAGCAGTTCTTC CSARDGLAGGNEQFF
TRBJ2-3 NA NA TRBV12-3/TRBV12-4 TGTGCCACGGCCCCGGCAAGAGATACGCAGTATTTT CATAPARDTQYF
TRBJ2-1 TRBD2 NA TRBV29-1 TGCAGCGTTGGCGGGAGGAACTACAATGAGCAGTTCTTC CSVGGRNYNEQFF
TRBJ2-1 TRBD2 many TRBV10-3 TGTGCCATCAATAGCGGGCTCTACAATGAGCAGTTCTTC CAINSGLYNEQFF
TRBJ2-1 TRBD2 NA TRBV24-1 TGTGCCACCAGTGACTCCGGAACTAGCGGGAGGGCCCTCAATGAGCAGTTCTTC CATSDSGTSGRALNEQFF
TRBJ2-5 NA NA TRBV12-3/TRBV12-4 TGTGCCAGCAGTATGGATTCGTCAGGGGAGACCCAGTACTTC CASSMDSSGETQYF
TRBJ2-1 NA NA TRBV4-1 TGCGCCAGCAGCCAGAATGCGGCGGATTACAATGAGCAGTTCTTC CASSQNAADYNEQFF
TRBJ2-2 NA NA TRBV27 TGTGCCAGCAGTGGTGGCAGCTCGAACACCGGGGAGCTGTTTTTT CASSGGSSNTGELFF
TRBJ2-1 NA NA TRBV24-1 TGTGCCACCAGTGATTTGCAGGTCCTGTCGGATGAGCAGTTCTTC CATSDLQVLSDEQFF